A single sample gave rise to the 27 T cell receptor beta chains below, sequenced in a study of response to subunit inactivated influenza vaccine. TCRdb re-called the RT-PCR reads through MiXCR, storing one row per CDR3 protein. The repertoire holds some 550,000 distinct CDR3 sequences, with under 30% as singletons. This same sample was also taken into another study, of T cells expressing NK-cell markers. That work states: The authors made TCR beta cDNA libraries by 5'RACE template switching. This switching added a universal primer site and UMIs.

This sample comprised CD4+ T cells sorted from PBMCs, obtained 12 days after vaccination. These receptors were taken from a middle-aged man who received an inactivated influenza vaccine.

The rearrangement uses TRBV7-9 and TRBJ1-1; D call uncertain. There are 14 residues in the CDR3. The V gene's germline CDR1 is SEHNR and CDR2 FQNEAQ (reference sequence). The V gene lost 3 bases and the J gene lost 1 base, with 9 bases spanning the gap. In DNA form, the CDR3 reads TGTGCCAGCAGCTTTGGTCCGGCGAACACTGAAGCTTTCTTT. Translated: CASSFGPANTEAFF.

This clonotype has just a few counts. The chain combines TRBV12-3 or TRBV12-4 with TRBJ2-6, with D possibly being TRBD2 (7 bases). The CDR3 consists of 18 residues. The ends were cut back, 3 bases at V and 0 bases at J, with 15 bases in the middle. The CDR3 is CASSLVGGLSSGANVLTF. CDR3 in DNA: TGTGCCAGCAGTTTGGTGGGGGGGCTGAGCTCTGGGGCCAACGTCCTGACTTTC.

This clonotype has a handful of counts. A junction boundary mismatches the germline segment, possibly from a read error. V usage is TRBV28 and J usage is TRBJ2-5; D not resolved. This CDR3 contains 14 residues. Germline CDR1 reads MDHEN; CDR2 reads SYDVKM. The CDR3 coding sequence is TGTGCTAGCAGTTTATCGGGCCAGTGGGGGACCCAGTACTTC. Its translation: CASSLSGQWGTQYF. The whole variable domain, remainder taken from reference TRBV28 and TRBJ2-5, is DVKVTQSSRYLVKRTGEKVFLECVQDMDHENMFWYRQDPGLGLRLIYFSYDVKMKEKGDIPEGYSVSREKKERFSLILESASTNQTSMYLCASSLSGQWGTQYFGPGTRLLVL.

This clonotype was detected a few times. This chain links TRBV10-3 with TRBJ2-1, with 7 bases that match TRBD1. This CDR3 has 13 amino acids. Germline V lookup: CDR1 ENHRY, CDR2 SYGVKD. V shed 5 bases, J shed 6 bases, and the junction held 4 bases outside the gene matches. The CDR3 sequence is CAISQTGSNEQFF. The CDR3 DNA sequence: TGTGCCATCAGTCAGACAGGGAGCAATGAGCAGTTCTTC.

The chain is built from TRBV3-1 and TRBJ2-7; D is undetermined. Germline V gene sequence: CDR1 LGHDT, CDR2 YNNKEL (reference sequence). The ends were cut back, 2 bases at V and 2 bases at J, with 7 bases in the middle. This CDR3 comprises 13 residues. CDR3 sequence reads: CASSQRATYEQYF. Written as DNA, the CDR3 is TGTGCCAGCAGCCAAAGGGCTACCTACGAGCAGTACTTC.

This clonotype was observed a handful of times. This chain connects TRBV19 to TRBJ2-7; TRBD2 aligns across 9 bases. The germline V gene has CDR1 LNHDA and CDR2 SQIVND (reference sequence). The trim removed 7 bases at V and 3 bases at J, leaving 10 bases unmatched. CDR3 length: 15 residues. Here the CDR3 reads CASKPAGLANYEQYF. The CDR3 DNA reads TGTGCCAGTAAGCCTGCGGGACTAGCTAACTACGAGCAGTACTTC.

This clonotype appeared a few times. In DNA form, the CDR3 reads TGTGCCAGCAGTACCAGCCTGAACATTCAGTACTTC. Its translation: CASSTSLNIQYF. The chain joins TRBV12-3 or TRBV12-4 to TRBJ2-4; D uncertain. The CDR3 runs to 12 residues. V lost 5 bases to trimming and J lost 7 bases, with 9 bases between them.

V and J are TRBV7-3 and TRBJ2-3; D is unclear. V lost 4 bases and J lost 0, with 17 bases in between. This CDR3 spans 17 amino acids. Germline V gene data show CDR1 as SGHTA and CDR2 as FQGTGA. CDR3 sequence: CASSSGGGATSTDTQYF. In DNA form, the CDR3 reads TGTGCCAGCAGCTCCGGCGGCGGTGCTACTAGCACAGATACGCAGTATTTT.

J is TRBJ2-1 and V is TRBV20-1; TRBD2 agrees at 8 bases. After removal of 3 bases from V and 3 bases from J, the junction contained 4 bases not matched to a gene. This CDR3 has 14 amino acids. Germline values: CDR1 DFQATT, CDR2 SNEGSKA (reference sequence). The CDR3 DNA is TGCAGTGCTAGGTCGGGGGGGGACTACAATGAGCAGTTCTTC. Translated, it gives CSARSGGDYNEQFF.

J is TRBJ2-4 and V is TRBV20-1; no reliable D call. The CDR3 has 10 amino acids. Germline CDR1 is DFQATT and CDR2 is SNEGSKA (reference sequence). V gave up 5 bases and J gave up 5 bases, with 4 bases separating them. CDR3 in amino acids: CSASENIQYF. The CDR3, as DNA: TGCAGTGCTTCGGAAAACATTCAGTACTTC.

The V gene is TRBV24-1, the J gene TRBJ2-1; the match to TRBD2 covers 10 bases. CDR3 length: 15 amino acids. The V gene's germline CDR1 is KGHDR and CDR2 SFDVKD. After removal of 4 bases from V and 6 bases from J, the junction contained 5 bases not matched to a gene. In DNA, the CDR3 is TGTGCCACCAGTGAGCTCAGCGGGAGGGCCAATGAGCAGTTCTTC. This translates into CATSELSGRANEQFF.

The rearrangement uses TRBV28 and TRBJ1-1; 9 nucleotides agree with TRBD1. V gave up 6 bases and J gave up 1 base; unmatched junction bases: 9. The CDR3 is 16 residues long. Germline lookup yields CDR1 MDHEN and CDR2 SYDVKM. The CDR3 reads CASRRTGGRGNTEAFF. CDR3 nucleotides: TGTGCCAGCAGGAGAACAGGGGGCCGCGGGAACACTGAAGCTTTCTTT.

V gene TRBV2 combines with J gene TRBJ2-5; TRBD2 matches at 8 bases. Germline V gene data show CDR1 as SNHLY and CDR2 as FYNNEI. There are 14 residues in the CDR3. With 6 bases clipped from V and 3 bases from J, the junction kept 6 bases outside the gene matches. In DNA, the CDR3 is TGTGCCAGCAGAGAAATTAGCGGGAAAGAGACCCAGTACTTC. It translates to CASREISGKETQYF.

The chain links TRBV5-1 to TRBJ2-7, with D possibly matching TRBD1 (6 bases). The CDR3 sequence is 14 residues long. V gave up 6 bases and J gave up 3 bases, with 16 bases separating them. In germline, CDR1 is SGHRS, CDR2 YFSETQ. DNA of the CDR3: TGCGCCAGCACAGTGACAGGCCGGGACTACGAGCAGTACTTC. Its protein product is CASTVTGRDYEQYF.

This chain joins TRBV12-3 or TRBV12-4 and TRBJ1-5, with a weak D call TRBD1 (6 bases). With 6 bases removed from V and 3 bases from J, the gap between germline ends came to 12 bases. The CDR3 has 14 residues. CDR3 coding DNA: TGTGCCAGCAGCCCAAACAGGGTCAATCAGCCCCAGCATTTT. Its protein is CASSPNRVNQPQHF.

There are a few counts of this clonotype. This chain uses TRBV7-9 with TRBJ2-5; D perhaps matches TRBD2 (5 bases). Trimming took off 5 bases at V and 5 bases at J, with 15 bases between the two ends. Germline V gene lookup returns CDR1 SEHNR and CDR2 FQNEAQ (reference sequence). The CDR3 is 14 residues long. DNA for the CDR3: TGTGCCAGCAGCATATTCGGACTTGGTGAGACCCAGTACTTC. Amino acid sequence: CASSIFGLGETQYF.

This clonotype was counted between two and nine times. The chain is built from TRBV4-3 and TRBJ2-7, with D hard to call. V was clipped by 1 base and J by 3 bases, with 13 bases between them. CDR3 size: 15 residues. Germline V gene data show CDR1 as LGHNA and CDR2 as YSLEER. The CDR3 reads CASSQGAGFSYEQYF. CDR3 DNA sequence: TGCGCCAGCAGCCAAGGGGCCGGGTTTAGCTACGAGCAGTACTTC.

V usage is TRBV12-3 or TRBV12-4 and J usage is TRBJ1-1, with TRBD1 matching 7 bases. The junction had 8 bases not matched to a gene; V was cut back by 6 bases and J by 4 bases. This CDR3 has 14 residues. CDR3 sequence reads: CASSSQGPRTEAFF. In nucleotides, the CDR3 is TGTGCCAGCAGCTCACAGGGGCCCCGCACTGAAGCTTTCTTT.

This clonotype was picked up a small number of times. The chain carries TRBV6-1 and TRBJ2-5, with D possibly being TRBD2 (6 bases). The V and J ends lost 7 bases and 3 bases respectively, with 15 bases between them. The CDR3 spans 14 residues. Germline CDR1 is MNHNS and CDR2 is SASEGT. This CDR3 is CASKLGRGKETQYF. The CDR3 DNA reads TGTGCCAGCAAACTAGGGCGGGGAAAAGAGACCCAGTACTTC.

The sample holds a few counts of this clonotype. The rearrangement links TRBV5-1 to TRBJ2-3; maybe TRBD2 (5 bases). V shed 1 base and J shed 0 bases, with 21 bases lying between them. The CDR3 runs to 19 residues. Germline CDR1 is SGHRS and CDR2 is YFSETQ. CDR3 loop: CASSLFLVSPWTSTDTQYF. The CDR3 coding sequence is TGCGCCAGCAGCTTGTTCTTGGTTAGCCCCTGGACTAGCACAGATACGCAGTATTTT. The full variable domain, completed using reference TRBV5-1 and TRBJ2-3, is KAGVTQTPRYLIKTRGQQVTLSCSPISGHRSVSWYQQTPGQGLQFLFEYFSETQRNKGNFPGRFSGRQFSNSRSEMNVSTLELGDSALYLCASSLFLVSPWTSTDTQYFGPGTRLTVL.

V is TRBV20-1 and J is TRBJ1-2; D is undetermined. V shed 4 bases and J shed 0 bases, with 9 bases lying between them. The V gene's germline CDR1 is DFQATT and CDR2 SNEGSKA (reference sequence). The CDR3 is 13 residues long. CDR3: CSATRPSNYGYTF. CDR3 bases: TGCAGTGCTACCCGACCTTCTAACTATGGCTACACCTTC.

This clonotype showed up just a few times. The chain combines TRBV4-3 with TRBJ2-2; a weak D match, TRBD1 (5 bases). Per the germline V gene, CDR1 is LGHNA and CDR2 is YSLEER. V gave up 1 base and J gave up 5 bases, with 14 bases separating them. The CDR3 consists of 16 residues. CDR3: CASSQGQSQGTGELFF. The DNA of the CDR3 is TGCGCCAGCAGCCAAGGACAGAGTCAAGGAACCGGGGAGCTGTTTTTT.

The CDR3 region is CASSQDPLGEQYF. Written as DNA, the CDR3 is TGTGCCAGCAGCCAGGACCCCCTGGGCGAGCAGTACTTC. The V gene is TRBV11-2, the J gene TRBJ2-7; D gene unclear. Between the trimmed V and J ends, which lost 5 bases and 6 bases, there was a span of 14 bases. The CDR3 extends over 13 amino acids. Looked up from germline, CDR1 is SGHAT and CDR2 is FQNNGV.

This clonotype was seen ten or more times. The junction differs from germline at one of its ends, possibly a read error. The chain is built from TRBV5-1 and TRBJ2-2; possibly TRBD1 for D (6 bases). CDR3 size: 14 residues. Per the germline V gene, CDR1 is SGHRS and CDR2 is YFSETQ. In DNA, the CDR3 is TGTGCCAGCAGTCTACAGGGTTACACCGGGGAGCTGTTTTTT. Its protein is CASSLQGYTGELFF. Full variable domain (missing parts from reference TRBV5-1 and TRBJ2-2): KAGVTQTPRYLIKTRGQQVTLSCSPISGHRSVSWYQQTPGQGLQFLFEYFSETQRNKGNFPGRFSGRQFSNSRSEMNVSTLELGDSALYLCASSLQGYTGELFFGEGSRLTVL.

In its sample, this clonotype was seen many times. V is TRBV7-9 and J is TRBJ1-1, with D unresolved. Germline V CDR1 and CDR2: SEHNR, FQNEAQ (reference sequence). Trimming cost V 1 base and J 11 bases, with 14 bases left between them. The CDR3 consists of 13 residues. DNA of the CDR3: TGTGCCAGCAGCTTAGGGGAGACGGTGCGGGCTTTCTTT. This sequence encodes CASSLGETVRAFF.

This CDR3 is CASSLMGQPNEKLFF. The CDR3 nucleotides are TGTGCCAGCAGCTTAATGGGACAGCCTAATGAAAAACTGTTTTTT. The rearrangement links TRBV7-8 to TRBJ1-4; 7 bases align to TRBD1. This CDR3 is 15 amino acids long. V shed 2 bases, J shed 3 bases, and the junction held 3 bases outside the gene matches. Germline V gene sequence: CDR1 SGHVS, CDR2 FQNEAQ.

On this clonotype itself: Being one base from a much bigger clone, this may be a read error. The chain carries TRBV28 and TRBJ1-4; TRBD1 might be the D (6 bases). This CDR3 region has 17 residues. Per the germline V gene, CDR1 is MDHEN and CDR2 is SYDVKM. The CDR3 loop is CASSLGQGTNTWEKRFF. The CDR3 nucleotides are TGTGCCAGCAGTTTAGGGCAGGGGACGAATACGTGGGAAAAACGGTTTTTT.